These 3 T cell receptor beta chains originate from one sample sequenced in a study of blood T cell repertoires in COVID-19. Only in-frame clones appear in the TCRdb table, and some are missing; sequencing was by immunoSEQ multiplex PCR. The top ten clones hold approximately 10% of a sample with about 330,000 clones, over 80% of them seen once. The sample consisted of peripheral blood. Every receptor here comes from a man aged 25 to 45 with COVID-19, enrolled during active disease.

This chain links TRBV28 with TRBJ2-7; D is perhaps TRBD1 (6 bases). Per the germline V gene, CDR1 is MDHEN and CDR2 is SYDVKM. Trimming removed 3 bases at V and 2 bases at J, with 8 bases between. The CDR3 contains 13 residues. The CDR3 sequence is CASSFNRAYEQYF. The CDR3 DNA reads TGTGCCAGCAGTTTCAACAGGGCCTACGAGCAGTACTTC.

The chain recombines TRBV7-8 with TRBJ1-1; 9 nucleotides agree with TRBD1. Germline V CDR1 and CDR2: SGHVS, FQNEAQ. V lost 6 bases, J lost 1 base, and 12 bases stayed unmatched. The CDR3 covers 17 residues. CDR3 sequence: CASSYPRDRAKNTEAFF. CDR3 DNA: TGTGCCAGCAGTTACCCCCGGGACAGGGCTAAGAACACTGAAGCTTTCTTT.

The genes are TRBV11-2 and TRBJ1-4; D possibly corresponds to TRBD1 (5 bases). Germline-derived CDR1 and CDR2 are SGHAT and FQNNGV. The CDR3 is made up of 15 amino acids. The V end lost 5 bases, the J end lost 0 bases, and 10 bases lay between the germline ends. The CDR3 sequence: CASSLTGATNEKLFF. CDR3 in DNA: TGTGCCAGCAGCCTTACGGGGGCAACTAATGAAAAACTGTTTTTT. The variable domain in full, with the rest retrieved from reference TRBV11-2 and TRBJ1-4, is EAGVAQSPRYKIIEKRQSVAFWCNPISGHATLYWYQQILGQGPKLLIQFQNNGVVDDSQLPKDRFSAERLKGVDSTLKIQPAKLEDSAVYLCASSLTGATNEKLFFGSGTQLSVL.